This TCR beta chain is from a study of TIL therapy for anti-PD-1-resistant metastatic lung cancer. Described time point: pre-treatment sample, taken before nivolumab and TIL therapy. This was the immunoSEQ v3 assay. Data came from immunoSEQ multiplex PCR; TCRdb stores just in-frame clones and leaves some out. The sample consists of 40,000 to 60,000 clones, about 80% of them appearing once. The sequenced sample was blood, obtained at baseline. The receptor comes from a woman between 30 and 80 years old with non-small cell lung cancer.

CDR3 protein: CAWGVTGNSPLHF. CDR3 nucleotide sequence: TGTGCCTGGGGAGTCACGGGGAATTCACCCCTCCACTTT. This chain connects TRBV30 to TRBJ1-6; D remains unclear. Deletions cut 5 bases from V and 7 bases from J, with 12 bases between. This CDR3 has 13 amino acids. Germline CDR1 GTSNPN, CDR2 SVGIG (reference sequence).